These 10 T cell receptor beta chains were sequenced from one sample in a study of T cell clonotyping in hematopoietic cell transplantation. Documented time point: recipient sample about 28 days before transplant, after cytoreduction. Clones were sequenced by immunoSEQ multiplex PCR, and TCRdb holds only the in-frame ones, with some missing. Counted here are fewer than 100,000 clones, almost 97% occurring once; the ten biggest clones make up around 1.5%. Sequences were derived from peripheral blood mononuclear cells, sampled before stem cell transplant. These receptors were taken from a woman between 45 and 60 years old with acute myeloid leukemia. Some clones in this sample may be carry-over from other donors' samples.

The chain carries TRBV6-5 and TRBJ2-5, with D perhaps matching TRBD1 or TRBD2 (6 bases each). The CDR3 loop spans 15 amino acids. The germline CDR1 and CDR2 sequences are MNHEY and SVGAGI. Trimming removed 6 bases from V and 5 bases from J, with 19 bases in between. The chain's CDR3 is CASSTLRGGRETQYF. DNA for the CDR3: TGTGCCAGCAGCACTCTCCGAGGGGGGAGGGAGACCCAGTACTTC.

The J gene is TRBJ2-2, the V gene TRBV6-4, with 9 nucleotides matching TRBD1. The CDR3 runs to 16 residues. Germline assignment: CDR1 MRHNA and CDR2 SNTAGT. V shed 0 bases, J shed 2 bases, and the junction held 1 base outside the gene matches. The CDR3 protein is CASSDSGQGNTGELFF. CDR3 nucleotides: TGTGCCAGCAGTGACTCGGGACAGGGTAACACCGGGGAGCTGTTTTTT.

The chain joins TRBV5-6 to TRBJ1-4; D gene uncertain. CDR1 is SGHDT and CDR2 is YYEEEE in the germline V gene. The CDR3 contains 14 residues. Trimming stripped 2 bases from V and 7 bases from J, with 12 bases between. CDR3: CASSFLSPGEKLFF. In nucleotides, the CDR3 is TGTGCCAGCAGCTTCTTGTCACCGGGTGAAAAACTGTTTTTT. The full variable domain, completed using reference TRBV5-6 and TRBJ1-4, is DAGVTQSPTHLIKTRGQQVTLRCSPKSGHDTVSWYQQALGQGPQFIFQYYEEEERQRGNFPDRFSGHQFPNYSSELNVNALLLGDSALYLCASSFLSPGEKLFFGSGTQLSVL.

This clone showed up just once. CDR3 amino acids: CAWSRGRANEKLFF. The DNA of the CDR3 is TGTGCCTGGAGTAGGGGAAGGGCTAATGAAAAACTGTTTTTT. The chain couples TRBV30 to TRBJ1-4, with TRBD1 as a possible D gene (5 bases). The CDR3 runs to 14 residues. Germline V CDR1 and CDR2: GTSNPN, SVGIG (reference sequence). Trimming removed 2 bases at V and 3 bases at J, with 10 bases between. Full variable domain (outside the CDR3, taken from reference TRBV30 and TRBJ1-4): SQTIHQWPATLVQPVGSPLSLECTVEGTSNPNLYWYRQAAGRGLQLLFYSVGIGQISSEVPQNLSASRPQDRQFILSSKKLLLSDSGFYLCAWSRGRANEKLFFGSGTQLSVL.

This chain links TRBV12-5 with TRBJ1-1; unclear D gene. V lost 5 bases, J lost 4 bases, and 14 bases lay in between. The CDR3 loop spans 14 amino acids. CDR1 and CDR2 (germline): LGHNT, FRNRAP. The CDR3 spells CASGPIVGSTEAFF. CDR3 DNA sequence: TGTGCTAGTGGTCCCATTGTGGGGAGCACTGAAGCTTTCTTT.

The V gene is TRBV7-6, the J gene TRBJ1-1; unclear D gene. The ends were cut back, 4 bases at V and 10 bases at J, with 16 bases in the middle. There are 13 residues in the CDR3. CDR1 SGHVS and CDR2 FNYEAQ come from the germline V gene. The CDR3 loop reads CASSSLSGMGAFF. CDR3 nucleotides: TGTGCCAGCAGCTCTCTGTCCGGGATGGGAGCTTTCTTT.

The rearrangement links TRBV7-8 to TRBJ1-2, with 7 bases that match TRBD1. Germline-derived CDR1 and CDR2 are SGHVS and FQNEAQ. CDR3 length equals 13 residues. With 5 bases clipped from V and 4 bases from J, the junction kept 4 bases outside the gene matches. In DNA, the CDR3 is TGTGCCAGCAGCGACGGGACAGCCTATGGCTACACCTTC. Amino acid sequence: CASSDGTAYGYTF.

CDR3 nucleotides: TGTGCCAGCAGGATCACTCAGGGCCAGCCCCAGCATTTT. Its translation: CASRITQGQPQHF. The chain employs TRBV2 and TRBJ1-5, with D possibly being TRBD1 (5 bases). V shed 6 bases and J shed 7 bases, with 13 bases lying between them. This CDR3 is 13 amino acids long. Germline values: CDR1 SNHLY, CDR2 FYNNEI.

This clone has a single count. This chain connects TRBV5-1 to TRBJ2-7; 11 bases align to TRBD1. This CDR3 contains 16 residues. With 0 bases clipped from V and 2 bases from J, the junction kept 4 bases outside the gene matches. Germline-derived CDR1 and CDR2 are SGHRS and YFSETQ. For the CDR3, the DNA is TGCGCCAGCAGCTTGGGGACAGGGGGCCCCACCTACGAGCAGTACTTC. This encodes CASSLGTGGPTYEQYF.

The V and J genes are TRBV7-2 and TRBJ2-7; TRBD1 might be the D (6 bases). The CDR3 loop spans 14 amino acids. Per the germline V gene, CDR1 is SGHTA and CDR2 is FQGNSA. V was pared by 4 bases and J by 2 bases, with 12 bases between. The chain's CDR3 is CASSSQTGTYEQYF. CDR3 sequence (DNA): TGTGCCAGCAGCTCTCAGACAGGAACCTACGAGCAGTACTTC.